These T cell receptor beta chains were read from a single sample in a study of T cells after yellow fever vaccination. TCRdb reprocessed the 5' RACE reads via MiXCR and lists one record per CDR3 protein. Of some 500,000 distinct CDR3 sequences in the sample, less than 15% are singletons; the top ten hold over 12%. The material was PBMCs, obtained on the day of the yellow fever booster vaccination. The receptors were sampled from a man younger than 45 who received the YFV17D yellow fever vaccine. The CDR3 runs from the conserved cysteine through the conserved F or W. Fields, in order: D gene, V gene, J gene, clone size, CDR3 protein, CDR3 DNA. A D gene is named only where the DNA matches it firmly. Some rows have no size entry. The others give once, few or many, or a class for an expanded clone.

-,TRBV30,TRBJ2-3,-,CAWSSPPRNTDTQYF,TGTGCCTGGAGTTCGCCCCCCCGAAATACAGATACGCAGTATTTT
-,TRBV7-2,TRBJ1-2,few,CASSLSPHDSDYGYTF,TGTGCCAGCAGCCTCTCCCCCCATGACAGCGACTATGGCTACACCTTC
TRBD2,TRBV4-3,TRBJ2-1,few,CASSQPLARSYNEQFF,TGCGCCAGCAGCCAACCACTAGCGCGCTCCTACAATGAGCAGTTCTTC
-,TRBV4-1,TRBJ1-4,few,CASSQGNEKLFF,TGCGCCAGCAGCCAAGGAAATGAAAAACTGTTTTTT
TRBD2,TRBV4-3,TRBJ2-1,-,CASSPHPGTSGRAGYNEQFF,TGCGCCAGCAGCCCTCACCCCGGGACTAGCGGGAGGGCCGGTTACAATGAGCAGTTCTTC
-,TRBV18,TRBJ2-7,-,CASSPSAGSSYEQYF,TGTGCCAGCTCTCCGTCCGCCGGAAGCTCCTACGAGCAGTACTTC
-,TRBV4-1,TRBJ1-3,few,CASSPVGGRPYSGNTIYF,TGCGCCAGCAGCCCCGTTGGAGGACGGCCGTACTCTGGAAACACCATATATTTT
TRBD2,TRBV6-1,TRBJ2-7,few,CASRPPTSGSSYEQYF,TGTGCCAGCAGGCCCCCGACTAGCGGGAGCTCCTACGAGCAGTACTTC
-,TRBV6-2/TRBV6-3,TRBJ1-2,-,CASTLDGTDNYGYTF,TGTGCCAGCACCCTAGATGGGACGGACAACTATGGCTACACCTTC
TRBD1,TRBV7-9,TRBJ2-5,few,CASRSTGGSQETQYF,TGTGCCAGCAGATCAACAGGGGGCTCACAAGAGACCCAGTACTTC
TRBD2,TRBV6-2/TRBV6-3,TRBJ2-1,-,CASSILAGGWNEQFF,TGTGCCAGCAGTATACTAGCGGGAGGCTGGAATGAGCAGTTCTTC
TRBD1,TRBV7-2,TRBJ2-3,-,CASSLGRDRVTDTQYF,TGTGCCAGCAGCTTGGGCCGGGACAGGGTCACAGATACGCAGTATTTT
-,TRBV19,TRBJ2-7,few,CASSMAGQKSYEQYF,TGTGCCAGTAGTATGGCAGGGCAGAAATCCTACGAGCAGTACTTC
TRBD2,TRBV20-1,TRBJ2-7,few,CSASQGGRAYEQYF,TGCAGTGCTTCTCAGGGAGGGAGGGCCTACGAGCAGTACTTC
-,TRBV7-8,TRBJ1-1,-,CASSLQRYGNTEAFF,TGTGCCAGCAGCTTACAACGGTACGGAAACACTGAAGCTTTCTTT
-,TRBV6-5,TRBJ2-7,-,CASSYSLTVRTYEQYF,TGTGCCAGCAGTTACTCGTTAACAGTCAGAACCTACGAGCAGTACTTC
-,TRBV6-5,TRBJ2-2,few,CASSYFRASGELFF,TGTGCCAGCAGTTACTTCCGGGCGTCCGGGGAGCTGTTTTTT
TRBD2,TRBV18,TRBJ2-1,many,CASSAGGNNEQFF,TGTGCCAGCTCAGCGGGAGGTAACAATGAGCAGTTCTTC
-,TRBV14,TRBJ2-7,few,CASSQEGRLPYEQYF,TGTGCCAGCAGCCAAGAGGGCAGGTTACCCTACGAGCAGTACTTC
-,TRBV20-1,TRBJ1-2,few,CSAGRGQGYTF,TGCAGTGCTGGACGGGGGCAGGGCTACACCTTC
-,TRBV30,TRBJ2-7,-,CAWSRRWEPYEQYF,TGTGCCTGGAGCAGGCGGTGGGAACCCTACGAGCAGTACTTC
TRBD2,TRBV30,TRBJ2-5,-,CAWSVRPSGSGEGETQYF,TGTGCCTGGAGTGTACGGCCTAGCGGGAGCGGAGAAGGAGAGACCCAGTACTTC
TRBD1,TRBV3-1,TRBJ2-5,few,CASSQDLNRGQETQYF,TGTGCCAGCAGCCAAGATCTAAACAGGGGTCAAGAGACCCAGTACTTC
-,TRBV27,TRBJ2-1,few,CASSWDERTGNEQFF,TGTGCCAGCAGTTGGGATGAGAGGACGGGGAATGAGCAGTTCTTC
TRBD2,TRBV2,TRBJ2-1,many,CASSSGTSSYNEQFF,TGTGCCAGCAGCTCCGGGACTAGCTCCTACAATGAGCAGTTCTTC
TRBD2,TRBV20-1,TRBJ2-3,-,CSARGLAGVDTQYF,TGCAGTGCTAGGGGACTAGCGGGGGTAGATACGCAGTATTTT
TRBD1,TRBV7-2,TRBJ1-2,-,CASSLAIGNRGVYGYTF,TGTGCCAGCAGCTTAGCGATCGGAAACAGGGGTGTCTATGGCTACACCTTC
TRBD2,TRBV20-1,TRBJ2-1,-,CSARDHGVAGGPTSYNEQFF,TGCAGTGCTAGAGACCATGGAGTGGCGGGAGGTCCAACATCCTACAATGAGCAGTTCTTC
TRBD2,TRBV13,TRBJ2-7,-,CASSRASGRAPYEQYF,TGTGCCAGCAGCCGGGCCAGCGGGAGGGCTCCGTACGAGCAGTACTTC
-,TRBV20-1,TRBJ1-2,few,CSARKSEWTNYGYTF,TGCAGTGCTAGAAAGAGCGAGTGGACTAACTATGGCTACACCTTC
-,TRBV25-1,TRBJ2-2,-,CASSEAGPRTGELFF,TGTGCCAGCAGTGAGGCGGGCCCAAGGACCGGGGAGCTGTTTTTT
-,TRBV6-2/TRBV6-3,TRBJ1-2,-,CASSEGFAGYGYTF,TGTGCCAGCAGTGAGGGGTTCGCAGGCTATGGCTACACCTTC
-,TRBV12-3/TRBV12-4,TRBJ2-3,-,CASSRQITDTQYF,TGTGCCAGCAGTCGACAGATCACAGATACGCAGTATTTT
TRBD2,TRBV20-1,TRBJ2-5,-,CSAGGAGLAGLQETQYF,TGCAGTGCTGGTGGGGCGGGACTAGCGGGATTACAAGAGACCCAGTACTTC
-,TRBV6-2/TRBV6-3,TRBJ2-3,-,CASTQDRSGASTDTQYF,TGTGCCAGCACCCAAGACCGTTCCGGGGCGAGCACAGATACGCAGTATTTT
TRBD2,TRBV19,TRBJ2-7,few,CASNPRGTSGTYEQYF,TGTGCCAGTAACCCCCGCGGGACTAGCGGAACCTACGAGCAGTACTTC
-,TRBV5-1,TRBJ2-7,-,CASSPFPTGTREQYF,TGCGCCAGCAGCCCCTTCCCGACAGGTACAAGGGAGCAGTACTTC
-,TRBV25-1,TRBJ2-4,few,CASSAAGVQNIQYF,TGTGCCAGCAGCGCGGCAGGTGTTCAAAACATTCAGTACTTC
-,TRBV5-4,TRBJ2-6,many,CASSLEGSGANVLTF,TGTGCCAGCAGTTTGGAGGGGTCCGGGGCCAACGTCCTGACTTTC
TRBD1,TRBV20-1,TRBJ2-7,-,CCARDPGQENSYEQYF,TGCTGTGCTAGAGATCCAGGACAGGAAAACTCCTACGAGCAGTACTTC
-,TRBV20-1,TRBJ2-5,-,CSASEKQGSETQYF,TGCAGTGCTAGCGAGAAACAGGGTTCGGAGACCCAGTACTTC
TRBD2,TRBV7-7,TRBJ2-1,-,CASSSGRDPNEQFF,TGTGCTAGCAGTAGCGGGAGAGACCCCAATGAGCAGTTCTTC
-,TRBV6-2/TRBV6-3,TRBJ2-1,few,CASSYSDYTYNEQFF,TGTGCCAGCAGTTACTCGGACTATACATACAATGAGCAGTTCTTC
TRBD1,TRBV15,TRBJ1-2,-,CATSSTPGQVYGYTF,TGTGCCACCAGCAGTACACCCGGACAGGTTTATGGCTACACCTTC
-,TRBV11-1,TRBJ2-1,-,CASSALGGGNEQFF,TGTGCCAGCAGCGCCCTAGGGGGAGGAAATGAGCAGTTCTTC
-,TRBV20-1,TRBJ2-3,few,CSATSPGDTQYF,TGCAGTGCTACCTCACCCGGAGATACGCAGTATTTT
-,TRBV7-2,TRBJ2-7,few,CASSRLVTYEQYF,TGTGCCAGCAGCCGGCTAGTGACCTACGAGCAGTACTTC
TRBD2,TRBV6-1,TRBJ2-7,-,CASKGTSGSYEQYF,TGTGCCAGCAAGGGGACTAGCGGCTCCTACGAGCAGTACTTC
TRBD2,TRBV20-1,TRBJ2-7,few,CSAVNGDYYEQYF,TGCAGTGCCGTAAATGGGGACTACTACGAGCAGTACTTC
-,TRBV5-1,TRBJ2-3,-,CASSPLGGGTRLQYF,TGCGCCAGCAGCCCACTCGGAGGGGGCACGAGGTTGCAGTATTTT
-,TRBV28,TRBJ2-5,few,CASRLPTVGETQYF,TGTGCCAGCAGATTACCGACAGTAGGGGAGACCCAGTACTTC
TRBD2,TRBV5-1,TRBJ2-3,-,CASSPLAGPGDTQYF,TGCGCCAGCAGCCCTCTAGCGGGACCGGGAGATACGCAGTATTTT
-,TRBV6-2/TRBV6-3,TRBJ1-5,-,CASSAVGSGTIYNQPQHF,TGTGCCAGCAGTGCGGTGGGATCCGGGACAATTTACAATCAGCCCCAGCATTTT
-,TRBV30,TRBJ1-2,-,CAWSVLPGVYGYTF,TGTGCCTGGAGTGTATTACCCGGGGTCTATGGCTACACCTTC
-,TRBV29-1,TRBJ2-3,-,CSVEDSPEGTQYF,TGCAGCGTTGAAGATTCCCCGGAAGGAACGCAGTATTTT
TRBD1,TRBV28,TRBJ2-7,-,CASSLTGVSLYEQYF,TGTGCCAGCAGTCTCACAGGGGTGTCCCTCTACGAGCAGTACTTC
-,TRBV7-2,TRBJ1-6,-,CASSLSQVYSPLHF,TGTGCCAGCAGCTTAAGTCAGGTGTACTCACCCCTCCACTTT